These T cell receptor beta chains were read from a single sample in a study of molecular identifiers for immune sequencing clone quantification. MiXCR, run by TCRdb on the PCR reads, gives a single entry per CDR3 protein. Among 400,000 to 600,000 distinct CDR3 sequences listed, about 25% were seen once. The sequencing sample was made of naive CD8+ T cells from blood, with Jurkat cell RNA spiked in. The receptors originated from a human donor in good health. Some libraries in this study had Jurkat cell RNA spiked in. Each CDR3 is given with its conserved first and last residue. Fields, in order: V gene, D gene, J gene, clone size, CDR3 protein, CDR3 DNA. The D gene is left open where the match is weak. Clone sizes are given selectively: once, few, many, or a class where the clone is expanded.

TRBV7-6	TRBD2	TRBJ2-7	few	CASSSRLAGVIEQYF	TGTGCCAGCAGCTCCCGATTAGCGGGAGTTATCGAGCAGTACTTC
TRBV9	TRBD2	TRBJ2-3	.	CASSVGGTSGQSTQYF	TGTGCCAGCAGCGTAGGCGGGACTAGCGGGCAGAGTACGCAGTATTTT
TRBV12-3/TRBV12-4	.	TRBJ2-3	few	CASSSLGAGITDTQYF	TGTGCCAGCAGTTCTCTCGGGGCGGGAATTACAGATACGCAGTATTTT
TRBV3-1	.	TRBJ2-7	.	CASSQGEGSSYEQYF	TGTGCCAGCAGCCAAGGTGAGGGGAGCTCCTACGAGCAGTACTTC
TRBV6-5	.	TRBJ2-1	few	CASSDLVNNEQFF	TGTGCCAGCAGTGACCTAGTGAACAATGAGCAGTTCTTC
TRBV4-3	.	TRBJ1-3	.	CASSPDGAGNTIYF	TGCGCCAGCAGCCCCGACGGGGCGGGAAACACCATATATTTT
TRBV11-2	.	TRBJ2-1	.	CASSSFVGQYNEQFF	TGTGCCAGCAGTTCGTTTGTTGGCCAATACAATGAGCAGTTCTTC
TRBV5-5	.	TRBJ1-1	.	CASSLGSQKNTEAFF	TGTGCCAGCAGCTTGGGTTCGCAGAAGAACACTGAAGCTTTCTTT
TRBV14	.	TRBJ2-5	.	CASSQGRFGETQYF	TGTGCCAGCAGCCAAGGCCGGTTTGGGGAGACCCAGTACTTC
TRBV6-5	TRBD2	TRBJ2-3	many	CASSNQLAGGTDTQYF	TGTGCCAGCAGTAATCAACTAGCGGGGGGCACAGATACGCAGTATTTT
TRBV29-1	TRBD1	TRBJ2-2	many	CSVAGTGSPGELFF	TGCAGCGTAGCCGGGACAGGGAGTCCCGGGGAGCTGTTTTTT
TRBV6-6	TRBD1	TRBJ2-7	.	CASHGQGTYEQYF	TGTGCCAGCCACGGACAGGGTACCTACGAGCAGTACTTC
TRBV2	.	TRBJ1-3	.	CASTFGPGSTIYF	TGTGCCAGCACTTTTGGTCCAGGCAGCACCATATATTTT
TRBV3-1	TRBD2	TRBJ2-6	few	CASSQDRLNLVSGASGANVLTF	TGTGCCAGCAGCCAAGATCGGTTAAATCTGGTTAGCGGGGCCTCTGGGGCCAACGTCCTGACTTTC
TRBV28	.	TRBJ2-5	many	CASSLLVLEETQYF	TGTGCCAGCAGCCTCCTCGTGCTCGAAGAGACCCAGTACTTC
TRBV6-1	TRBD1	TRBJ2-6	once	CASQGAGGANVLTF	TGTGCCAGCCAGGGGGCCGGTGGGGCCAACGTCCTGACTTTC
TRBV28	TRBD1	TRBJ1-2	many	CASSSQGGYYGYTF	TGTGCCAGCAGTTCACAGGGGGGATACTATGGCTACACCTTC
TRBV27	TRBD2	TRBJ2-3	.	CASRQLAAASTDTQYF	TGTGCCAGCAGACAACTAGCGGCCGCTAGCACAGATACGCAGTATTTT
TRBV19	.	TRBJ1-3	once	CASELQSYSGNTKYF	TGTGCCAGCGAACTACAGTCGTACTCTGGAAACACCAAATATTTT
TRBV20-1	.	TRBJ2-3	many	CSARGREATDTQYF	TGCAGTGCCAGGGGCCGGGAGGCCACAGATACGCAGTATTTT
TRBV28	.	TRBJ2-7	.	CASSPQLWRGRWEQYF	TGTGCCAGCAGTCCTCAATTATGGAGGGGGCGATGGGAGCAGTACTTC
TRBV5-1	.	TRBJ1-2	.	CAINVEGFHGYTF	TGCGCCATCAATGTGGAGGGGTTCCACGGCTACACCTTC
TRBV4-3	TRBD2	TRBJ2-3	.	CASGTGLGVDTQYF	TGCGCCAGCGGAACGGGACTAGGAGTAGATACGCAGTATTTT
TRBV11-2	.	TRBJ1-1	few	CASTTGPTWATEAFF	TGTGCCAGCACAACAGGCCCCACTTGGGCCACTGAAGCTTTCTTT
TRBV4-3	.	TRBJ2-7	many	CASSRRSGTVEQYF	TGCGCCAGCAGCCGGCGTAGCGGGACAGTCGAGCAGTACTTC
TRBV4-2	.	TRBJ1-1	.	CASSQGIGTEAFF	TGTGCCAGCAGCCAAGGTATAGGCACTGAAGCTTTCTTT
TRBV2	.	TRBJ2-1	.	CASSGDGDRGYNEQFF	TGTGCCAGCAGTGGCGACGGGGACCGGGGCTACAATGAGCAGTTCTTC
TRBV27	TRBD1	TRBJ2-2	many	CASSLGTDTGELFF	TGTGCCAGCAGTTTAGGGACAGACACCGGGGAGCTGTTTTTT
TRBV20-1	.	TRBJ2-5	.	CSASDLLYQETQYF	TGCAGTGCTAGTGATCTGTTGTACCAAGAGACCCAGTACTTC
TRBV30	.	TRBJ2-7	many	CAWSVTYEQYF	TGTGCCTGGAGTGTTACCTACGAGCAGTACTTC
TRBV9	.	TRBJ1-1	few	CASSEGNRATEAFF	TGTGCCAGCAGCGAGGGGAACAGGGCCACTGAAGCTTTCTTT